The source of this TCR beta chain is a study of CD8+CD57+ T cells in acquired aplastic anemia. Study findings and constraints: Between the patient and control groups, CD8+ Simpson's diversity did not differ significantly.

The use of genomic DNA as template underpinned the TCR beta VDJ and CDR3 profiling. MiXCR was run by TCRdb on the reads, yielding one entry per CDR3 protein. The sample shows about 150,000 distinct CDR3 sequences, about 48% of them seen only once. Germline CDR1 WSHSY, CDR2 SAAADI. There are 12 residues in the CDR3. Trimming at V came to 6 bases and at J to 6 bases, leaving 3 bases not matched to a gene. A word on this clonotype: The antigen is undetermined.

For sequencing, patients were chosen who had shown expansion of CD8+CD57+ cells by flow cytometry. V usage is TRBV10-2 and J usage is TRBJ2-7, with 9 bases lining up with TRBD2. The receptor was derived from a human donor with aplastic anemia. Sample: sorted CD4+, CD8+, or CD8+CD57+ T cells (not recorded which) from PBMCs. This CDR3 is CASSGTSSEQYF. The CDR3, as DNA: TGCGCCAGCAGCGGGACTAGCTCCGAGCAGTACTTC.